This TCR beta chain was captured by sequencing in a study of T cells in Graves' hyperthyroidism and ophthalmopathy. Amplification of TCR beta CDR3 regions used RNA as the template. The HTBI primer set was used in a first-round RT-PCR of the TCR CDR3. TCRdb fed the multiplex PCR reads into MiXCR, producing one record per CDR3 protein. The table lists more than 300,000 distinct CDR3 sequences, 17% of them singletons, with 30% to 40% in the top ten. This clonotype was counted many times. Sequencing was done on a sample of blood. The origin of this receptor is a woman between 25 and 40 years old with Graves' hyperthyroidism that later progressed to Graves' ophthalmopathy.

The DNA of the CDR3 is TGTGCCAGCAGTTTGGAGTATTTAGGTACTGAAGCTTTCTTT. Residues: CASSLEYLGTEAFF. The chain links TRBV27 to TRBJ1-1; no reliable D call. V lost 3 bases and J lost 5, with 13 bases in between. CDR3 length: 14 amino acids. CDR1 and CDR2 (germline): MNHEY, SMNVEV (reference sequence).